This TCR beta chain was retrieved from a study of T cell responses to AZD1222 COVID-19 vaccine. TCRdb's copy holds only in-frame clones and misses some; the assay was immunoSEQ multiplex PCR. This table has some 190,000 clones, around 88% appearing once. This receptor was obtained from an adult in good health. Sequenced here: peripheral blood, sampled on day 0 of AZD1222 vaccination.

The CDR3 bases are TGTGCCAGCAGTCTTTCCCGGGCCTTAAATCAGCCCCAGCATTTT. It translates to CASSLSRALNQPQHF. The chain couples TRBV6-8 to TRBJ1-5; D is uncertain. V gave up 5 bases and J gave up 4 bases, with 15 bases separating them. This CDR3 spans 15 amino acids. Germline loops: CDR1 MNHGY, CDR2 SAAAGT.